Below, one T cell receptor (beta chain) is given with its context. The data were taken from a study of blood T cell repertoires in COVID-19. Clones were sequenced by immunoSEQ multiplex PCR, and TCRdb holds only the in-frame ones, with some missing. The sample lists approximately 360,000 clones; 88% were seen once. The CDR3 runs to 14 residues. The sample taken for sequencing was PBMCs or T cells enriched from blood (not recorded which). This TCR was recovered from a woman in her thirties with acute COVID-19. The chain uses TRBV21-1 and TRBJ1-2. TRBV21-1 is a recognized pseudogene. The CDR3 reads CASSKGGEGLGYTF. CDR3 in DNA: TGTGCCAGCAGCAAAGGGGGGGAGGGTCTTGGCTACACCTTC.